This TCR beta chain was observed in a study of T cells in localized non-small cell lung cancer. Study conclusions and caveats: The study detected a median around 57 of the top 100 tumor clones in adjacent lung. Heterogeneity remains possible, as sequencing covered one tumor region only.

Regarding this clone: Its antigen is not identified.

With 3 bases removed from V and 3 bases from J, the gap between germline ends came to 8 bases. This CDR3 region has 13 residues. CDR1 and CDR2 (germline): SGHTA, FQGNSA. Libraries were prepared by immunoSEQ multiplex PCR; TCRdb keeps only in-frame clonotypes and omits some of them. This table has 1,500 to 2,000 clones, 20% to 30% appearing once. Sequenced here: lung tumor tissue, sampled before any cancer treatment. The rearrangement links TRBV7-2 to TRBJ1-1; maybe TRBD1 (5 bases). The clonotype comes from a woman aged 35-75 years with stage II lung adenocarcinoma. This CDR3 is CASSFREDTEAFF. The CDR3 DNA reads TGTGCCAGCAGCTTCAGGGAAGACACTGAAGCTTTCTTT.